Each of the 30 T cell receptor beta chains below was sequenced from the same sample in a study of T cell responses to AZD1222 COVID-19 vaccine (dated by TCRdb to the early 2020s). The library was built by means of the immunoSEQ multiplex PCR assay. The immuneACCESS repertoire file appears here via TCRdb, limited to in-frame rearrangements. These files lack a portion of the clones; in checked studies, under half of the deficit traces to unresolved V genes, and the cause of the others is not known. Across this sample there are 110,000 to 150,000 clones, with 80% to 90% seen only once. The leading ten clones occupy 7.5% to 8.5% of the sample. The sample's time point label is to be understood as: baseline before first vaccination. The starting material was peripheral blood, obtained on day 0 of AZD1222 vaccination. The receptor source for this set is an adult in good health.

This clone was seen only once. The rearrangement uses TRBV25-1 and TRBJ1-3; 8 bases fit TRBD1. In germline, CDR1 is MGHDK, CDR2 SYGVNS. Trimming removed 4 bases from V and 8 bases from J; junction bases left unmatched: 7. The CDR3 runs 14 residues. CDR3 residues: CASSAGRGQDTIYF. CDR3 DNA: TGTGCCAGCAGTGCAGGCAGGGGGCAGGACACCATATATTTT.

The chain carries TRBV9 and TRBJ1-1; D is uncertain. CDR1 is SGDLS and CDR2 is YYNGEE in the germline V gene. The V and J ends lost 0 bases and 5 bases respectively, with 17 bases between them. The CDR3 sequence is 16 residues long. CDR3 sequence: CASSVEGRAGRTEAFF. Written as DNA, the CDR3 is TGTGCCAGCAGCGTAGAGGGTCGGGCGGGGAGGACTGAAGCTTTCTTT.

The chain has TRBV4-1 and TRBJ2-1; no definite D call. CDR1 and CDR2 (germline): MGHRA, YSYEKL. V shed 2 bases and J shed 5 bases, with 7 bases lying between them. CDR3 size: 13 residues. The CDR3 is CASSQTVNNEQFF. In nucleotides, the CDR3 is TGCGCCAGCAGCCAAACGGTGAACAATGAGCAGTTCTTC.

The CDR3: CASSRPLAGGRGDTQYF. CDR3 bases: TGTGCCAGCAGCAGGCCCCTAGCGGGGGGGCGAGGAGATACGCAGTATTTT. The chain recombines TRBV5-4 with TRBJ2-3; 12 bases agree with TRBD2. The CDR3 loop spans 17 amino acids. V lost 4 bases, J lost 5 bases, and 11 bases stayed unmatched. Germline V CDR1 and CDR2: SGHNT, YYREEE (reference sequence).

In nucleotides, the CDR3 is TGTGCCAGCAGCCCTGCTAGAGACGGGGGGCCCACCGGGGAGCTGTTTTTT. It encodes CASSPARDGGPTGELFF. The V call is TRBV7-6, the J call TRBJ2-2; D is possibly TRBD2 (7 bases). The CDR3 covers 17 residues. CDR1 SGHVS and CDR2 FNYEAQ come from the germline V gene. Between the trimmed V and J ends, which lost 5 bases and 4 bases, there was a span of 20 bases. Combining the CDR3 with reference TRBV7-6 and TRBJ2-2 gives the whole variable domain GAGVSQSPRYKVTKRGQDVALRCDPISGHVSLYWYRQALGQGPEFLTYFNYEAQQDKSGLPNDRFSAERPEGSISTLTIQRTEQRDSAMYRCASSPARDGGPTGELFFGEGSRLTVL.

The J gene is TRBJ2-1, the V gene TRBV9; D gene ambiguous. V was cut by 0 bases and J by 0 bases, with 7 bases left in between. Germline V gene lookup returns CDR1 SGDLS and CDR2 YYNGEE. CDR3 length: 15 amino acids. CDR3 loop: CASSVEGDSYNEQFF. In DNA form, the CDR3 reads TGTGCCAGCAGCGTAGAAGGTGACTCCTACAATGAGCAGTTCTTC. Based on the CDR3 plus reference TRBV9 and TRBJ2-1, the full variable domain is DSGVTQTPKHLITATGQRVTLRCSPRSGDLSVYWYQQSLDQGLQFLIQYYNGEERAKGNILERFSAQQFPDLHSELNLSSLELGDSALYFCASSVEGDSYNEQFFGPGTRLTVL.

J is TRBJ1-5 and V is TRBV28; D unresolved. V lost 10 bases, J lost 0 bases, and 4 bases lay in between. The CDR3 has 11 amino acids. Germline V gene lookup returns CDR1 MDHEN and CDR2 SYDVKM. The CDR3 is CATNSNQPQHF. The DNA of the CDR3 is TGTGCCACAAATAGCAATCAGCCCCAGCATTTT.

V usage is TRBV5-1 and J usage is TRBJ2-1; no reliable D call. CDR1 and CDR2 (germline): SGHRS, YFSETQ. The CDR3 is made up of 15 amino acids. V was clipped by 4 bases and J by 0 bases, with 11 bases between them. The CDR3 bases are TGCGCCAGCAGCCGAAGGGCGTCCTCCTACAATGAGCAGTTCTTC. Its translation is CASSRRASSYNEQFF.

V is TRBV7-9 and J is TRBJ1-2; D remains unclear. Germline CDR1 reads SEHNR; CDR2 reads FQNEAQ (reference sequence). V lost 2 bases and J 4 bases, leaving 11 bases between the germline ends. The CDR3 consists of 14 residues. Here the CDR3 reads CASSLIEDLYGYTF. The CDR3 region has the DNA TGTGCCAGCAGCTTAATCGAGGACCTCTATGGCTACACCTTC.

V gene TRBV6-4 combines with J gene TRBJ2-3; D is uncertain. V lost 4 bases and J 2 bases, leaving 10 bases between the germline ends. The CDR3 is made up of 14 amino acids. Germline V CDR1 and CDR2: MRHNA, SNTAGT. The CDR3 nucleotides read TGTGCCAGCAGTGCGGACGGATTCACAGATACGCAGTATTTT. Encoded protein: CASSADGFTDTQYF.

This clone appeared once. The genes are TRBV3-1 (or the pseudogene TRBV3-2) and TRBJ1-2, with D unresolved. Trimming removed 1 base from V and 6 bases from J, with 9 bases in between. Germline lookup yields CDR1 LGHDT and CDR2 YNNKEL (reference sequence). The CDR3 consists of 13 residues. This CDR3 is CASSQAASDGYTF. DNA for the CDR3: TGTGCCAGCAGCCAAGCCGCGTCAGATGGCTACACCTTC.

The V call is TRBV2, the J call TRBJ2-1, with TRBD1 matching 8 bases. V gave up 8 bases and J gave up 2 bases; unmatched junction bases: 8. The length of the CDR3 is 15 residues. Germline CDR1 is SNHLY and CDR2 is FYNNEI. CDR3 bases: TGTGCCAGCGGAACCGACAGGGGTGCCTACAATGAGCAGTTCTTC. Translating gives CASGTDRGAYNEQFF. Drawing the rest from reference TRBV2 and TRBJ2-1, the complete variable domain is EPEVTQTPSHQVTQMGQEVILRCVPISNHLYFYWYRQILGQKVEFLVSFYNNEISEKSEIFDDQFSVERPDGSNFTLKIRSTKLEDSAMYFCASGTDRGAYNEQFFGPGTRLTVL.

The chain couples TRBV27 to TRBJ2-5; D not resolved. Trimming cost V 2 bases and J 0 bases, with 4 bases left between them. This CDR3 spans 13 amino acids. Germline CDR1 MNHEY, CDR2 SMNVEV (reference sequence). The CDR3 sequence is CASSLNYQETQYF. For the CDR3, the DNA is TGTGCCAGCAGTTTAAACTACCAAGAGACCCAGTACTTC.

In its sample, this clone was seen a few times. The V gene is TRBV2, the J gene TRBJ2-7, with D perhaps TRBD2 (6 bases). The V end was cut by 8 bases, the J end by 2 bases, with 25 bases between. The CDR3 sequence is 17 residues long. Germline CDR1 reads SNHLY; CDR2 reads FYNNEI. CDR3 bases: TGTGCCAGCTTGCCTCCCTTACTAGCTCTAACCCCCTACGAGCAGTACTTC. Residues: CASLPPLLALTPYEQYF. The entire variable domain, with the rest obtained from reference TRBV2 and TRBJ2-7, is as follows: EPEVTQTPSHQVTQMGQEVILRCVPISNHLYFYWYRQILGQKVEFLVSFYNNEISEKSEIFDDQFSVERPDGSNFTLKIRSTKLEDSAMYFCASLPPLLALTPYEQYFGPGTRLTVT.

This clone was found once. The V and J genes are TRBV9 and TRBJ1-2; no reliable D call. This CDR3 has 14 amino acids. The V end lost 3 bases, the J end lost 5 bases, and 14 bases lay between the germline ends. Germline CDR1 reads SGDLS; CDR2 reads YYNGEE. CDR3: CASSAYPEVYGYTF. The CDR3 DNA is TGTGCCAGCAGCGCATACCCGGAGGTTTATGGCTACACCTTC. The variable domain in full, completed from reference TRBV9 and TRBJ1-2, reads DSGVTQTPKHLITATGQRVTLRCSPRSGDLSVYWYQQSLDQGLQFLIQYYNGEERAKGNILERFSAQQFPDLHSELNLSSLELGDSALYFCASSAYPEVYGYTFGSGTRLTVV.

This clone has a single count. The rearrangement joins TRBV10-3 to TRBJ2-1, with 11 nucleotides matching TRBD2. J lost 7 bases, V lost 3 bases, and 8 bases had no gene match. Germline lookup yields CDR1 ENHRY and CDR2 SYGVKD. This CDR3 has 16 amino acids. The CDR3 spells CAISDPTSGIGNEQFF. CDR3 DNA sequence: TGTGCCATCAGTGACCCGACTAGCGGGATAGGAAATGAGCAGTTCTTC.

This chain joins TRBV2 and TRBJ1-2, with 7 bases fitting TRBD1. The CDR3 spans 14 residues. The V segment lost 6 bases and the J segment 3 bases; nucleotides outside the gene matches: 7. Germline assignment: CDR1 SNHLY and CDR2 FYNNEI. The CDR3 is CASRGDRAYYGYTF. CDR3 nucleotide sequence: TGTGCCAGCAGGGGTGACAGGGCTTACTATGGCTACACCTTC.

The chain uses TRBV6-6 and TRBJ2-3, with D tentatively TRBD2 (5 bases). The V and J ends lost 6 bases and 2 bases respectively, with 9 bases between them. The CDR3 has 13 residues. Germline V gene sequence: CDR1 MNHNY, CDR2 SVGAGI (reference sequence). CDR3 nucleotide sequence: TGTGCCAGCAGGACTAAGCTCACAGATACGCAGTATTTT. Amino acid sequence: CASRTKLTDTQYF.

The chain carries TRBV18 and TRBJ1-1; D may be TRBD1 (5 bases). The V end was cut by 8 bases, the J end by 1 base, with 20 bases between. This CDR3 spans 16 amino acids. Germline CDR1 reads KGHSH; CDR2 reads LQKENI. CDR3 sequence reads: CASQVTGTATNTEAFF. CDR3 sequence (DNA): TGTGCCAGCCAGGTTACTGGGACGGCGACGAACACTGAAGCTTTCTTT.

The CDR3 region is CASSSTGTVNTEAFF. The CDR3 DNA reads TGTGCCAGCAGCTCAACCGGGACAGTGAACACTGAAGCTTTCTTT. The rearrangement links TRBV13 to TRBJ1-1, with 7 bases lining up with TRBD1. Germline values: CDR1 PRHDT, CDR2 FYEKMQ (reference sequence). V dropped 4 bases and J dropped 0; count of bases not matched to a gene: 5. The CDR3 is 15 residues long.

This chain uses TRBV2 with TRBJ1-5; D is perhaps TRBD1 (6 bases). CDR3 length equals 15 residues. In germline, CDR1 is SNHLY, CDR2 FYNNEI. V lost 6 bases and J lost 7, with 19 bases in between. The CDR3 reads CASSPIGGAGQPQHF. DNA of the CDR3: TGTGCCAGCAGCCCCATCGGGGGGGCAGGCCAGCCCCAGCATTTT.

This CDR3 reads CASSEGGEEKLFF. The CDR3 bases are TGTGCCAGCAGTGAGGGGGGGGAGGAAAAACTGTTTTTT. This rearrangement joins TRBV28 to TRBJ1-4; possible D gene TRBD1, 6 bases. Trimming took 5 bases from V and 8 from J, leaving 12 bases between them. The CDR3 consists of 13 residues. The germline CDR1 and CDR2 sequences are MDHEN and SYDVKM. Variable domain in full (rest from reference TRBV28 and TRBJ1-4): DVKVTQSSRYLVKRTGEKVFLECVQDMDHENMFWYRQDPGLGLRLIYFSYDVKMKEKGDIPEGYSVSREKKERFSLILESASTNQTSMYLCASSEGGEEKLFFGSGTQLSVL.

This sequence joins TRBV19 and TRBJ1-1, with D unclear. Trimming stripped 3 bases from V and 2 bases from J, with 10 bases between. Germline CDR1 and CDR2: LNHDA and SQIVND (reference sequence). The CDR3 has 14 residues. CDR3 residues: CASSIRTANTEAFF. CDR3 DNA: TGTGCCAGTAGTATCCGGACGGCCAACACTGAAGCTTTCTTT.

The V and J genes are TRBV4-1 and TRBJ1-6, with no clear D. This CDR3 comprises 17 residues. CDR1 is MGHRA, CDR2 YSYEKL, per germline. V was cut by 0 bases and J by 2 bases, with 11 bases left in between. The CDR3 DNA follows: TGCGCCAGCAGCCAAGATACAAGGCAGGCCTATAATTCACCCCTCCACTTT. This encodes CASSQDTRQAYNSPLHF.

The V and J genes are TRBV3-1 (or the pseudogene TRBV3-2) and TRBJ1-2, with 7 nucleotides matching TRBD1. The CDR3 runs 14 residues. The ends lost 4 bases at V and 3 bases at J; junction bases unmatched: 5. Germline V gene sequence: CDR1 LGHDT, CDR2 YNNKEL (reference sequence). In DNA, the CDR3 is TGTGCCAGCAGCCCAGGGACAGCTGACTATGGCTACACCTTC. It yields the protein CASSPGTADYGYTF.

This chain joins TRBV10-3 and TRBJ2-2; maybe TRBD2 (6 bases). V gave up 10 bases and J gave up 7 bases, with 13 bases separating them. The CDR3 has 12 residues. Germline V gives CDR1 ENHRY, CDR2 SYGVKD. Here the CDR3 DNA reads TGTGCCACGGAGGAGGGAGTCGGGGAGCTGTTTTTT. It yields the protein CATEEGVGELFF.

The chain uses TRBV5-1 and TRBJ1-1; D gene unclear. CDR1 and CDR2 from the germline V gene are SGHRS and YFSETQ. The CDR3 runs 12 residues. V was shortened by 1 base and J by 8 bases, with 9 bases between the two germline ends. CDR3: CASSLTPGEAFF. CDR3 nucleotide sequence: TGCGCCAGCAGCTTGACCCCCGGGGAAGCTTTCTTT.

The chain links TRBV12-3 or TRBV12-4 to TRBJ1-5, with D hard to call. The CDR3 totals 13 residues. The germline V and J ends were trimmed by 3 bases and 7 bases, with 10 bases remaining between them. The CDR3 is CASSFGRGQPQHF. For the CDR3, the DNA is TGTGCCAGCAGTTTTGGGCGAGGGCAGCCCCAGCATTTT.

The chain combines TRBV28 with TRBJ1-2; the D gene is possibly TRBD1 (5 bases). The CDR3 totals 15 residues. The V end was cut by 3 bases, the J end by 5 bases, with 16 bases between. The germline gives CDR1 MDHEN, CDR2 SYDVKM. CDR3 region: CASSFIGERRYGYTF. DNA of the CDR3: TGTGCCAGCAGTTTCATAGGGGAAAGACGTTATGGCTACACCTTC.

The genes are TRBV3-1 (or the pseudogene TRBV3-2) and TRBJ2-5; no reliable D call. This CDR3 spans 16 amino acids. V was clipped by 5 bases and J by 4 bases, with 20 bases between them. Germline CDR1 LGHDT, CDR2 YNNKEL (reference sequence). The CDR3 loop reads CASSIHRAKGTETQYF. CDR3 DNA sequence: TGTGCCAGCAGCATTCACCGGGCTAAGGGCACAGAGACCCAGTACTTC.